One and the same sample provided the 28 T cell receptor beta chains below, sequenced in a study of cytomegalovirus exposure and HLA in healthy donors. Both 60 Vbeta primers and 13 Jbeta primers went into the PCR. The method was immunoSEQ multiplex PCR; TCRdb's version includes in-frame clones alone and lacks a portion of them. Among more than 80,000 clones listed, more than 70% were seen once. Sequenced sample: PBMCs. The receptor set was obtained from a woman in her fifties or sixties in good health and CMV-seropositive.

The chain uses TRBV29-1 and TRBJ2-1; tentative D call: TRBD1 (6 bases). This CDR3 contains 15 residues. CDR1 and CDR2 from the germline V gene are SQVTM and ANQGSEA. Trimming took 3 bases from V and 8 from J, leaving 20 bases between them. The CDR3 DNA sequence: TGCAGCGTTGAGGTTCACCAGACAGGCCAGGATGAGCAGTTCTTC. As protein: CSVEVHQTGQDEQFF.

This clone was detected only a few times. The chain is built from TRBV9 and TRBJ2-2; no definite D call. Trimming pared 0 bases from V and 7 bases from J, leaving 7 bases between. Germline V lookup: CDR1 SGDLS, CDR2 YYNGEE. The CDR3 runs to 13 residues. In DNA form, the CDR3 reads TGTGCCAGCAGCGTAGGGGCAGACGGGGAGCTGTTTTTT. It is translated as CASSVGADGELFF.

A single count supports this clone. The chain is built from TRBV10-1 and TRBJ2-4, with 10 bases identical to TRBD2. Germline V gives CDR1 WNHNN, CDR2 SYGVQD (reference sequence). The CDR3 extends over 17 amino acids. The V gene end was trimmed by 0 bases and the J gene end by 8 bases; junction bases not matched to a gene: 10. The DNA for the CDR3 is TGCGCCAGCAGTGAGTCGCCAGCGGGAGGGCCCCAATACATTCAGTACTTC. It specifies CASSESPAGGPQYIQYF.

The chain uses TRBV9 and TRBJ1-2, with 8 bases matching TRBD1. From germline, CDR1 is SGDLS and CDR2 YYNGEE. V shed 3 bases and J 4 bases; nucleotides not matched to a gene: 11. The CDR3 is made up of 16 amino acids. The CDR3 loop is CASSDTNRGSGYGYTF. The CDR3 region has the DNA TGTGCCAGCAGCGACACAAACAGGGGGTCGGGCTATGGCTACACCTTC. Full variable domain (remainder filled in from reference TRBV9 and TRBJ1-2): DSGVTQTPKHLITATGQRVTLRCSPRSGDLSVYWYQQSLDQGLQFLIQYYNGEERAKGNILERFSAQQFPDLHSELNLSSLELGDSALYFCASSDTNRGSGYGYTFGSGTRLTVV.

This clone was seen more than once but under ten times. Given a far larger clone just one base away, this is likely a sequencing read error. Other DNA sequences in this specimen translate into the identical CDR3. The chain carries TRBV5-6 and TRBJ1-2, with D possibly matching TRBD1 (5 bases). This CDR3 is built from 15 residues. V was clipped by 4 bases and J by 6 bases, with 19 bases between them. Germline assignment: CDR1 SGHDT and CDR2 YYEEEE. CDR3 coding DNA: TGTGCCAGCAGCCAAGAAAGACTGGCCAGGGATGGCTACACCTTC. Protein product: CASSQERLARDGYTF.

The rearrangement joins TRBV6-1 to TRBJ2-7, with TRBD1 as a possible D gene (6 bases). Between the trimmed V and J ends, which lost 9 bases and 4 bases, there was a span of 19 bases. This CDR3 is built from 14 residues. The germline gives CDR1 MNHNS, CDR2 SASEGT. The CDR3 DNA follows: TGTGCCAGTACAGGGCGCAGTATGTCTTACGAGCAGTACTTC. Translated: CASTGRSMSYEQYF.

The V and J genes are TRBV5-5 and TRBJ1-2; D perhaps matches TRBD1 (6 bases). Germline CDR1 reads SGHKS; CDR2 reads YYEKEE (reference sequence). V was trimmed by 5 bases and J by 1 base, leaving 12 bases between them. This CDR3 has 14 residues. CDR3 amino acids: CASSPQGINYGYTF. DNA of the CDR3: TGTGCCAGCAGTCCACAGGGTATTAACTATGGCTACACCTTC.

This clone has only one observation. This rearrangement joins TRBV7-6 to TRBJ2-7, with 7 positions matching TRBD2. The CDR3 totals 13 residues. V dropped 5 bases and J dropped 1; count of bases not matched to a gene: 2. Germline V gene lookup returns CDR1 SGHVS and CDR2 FNYEAQ. The CDR3 loop reads CASSALASYEQYF. In DNA form, the CDR3 reads TGTGCCAGCAGCGCACTAGCGTCCTACGAGCAGTACTTC.

The chain employs TRBV10-1 and TRBJ2-7; D is possibly TRBD1 (5 bases). With 5 bases removed from V and 0 bases from J, the gap between germline ends came to 5 bases. The V gene's germline CDR1 is WNHNN and CDR2 SYGVQD (reference sequence). The CDR3 runs 12 residues. In DNA form, the CDR3 reads TGCGCCAGCAGTAGGGGCTCCTACGAGCAGTACTTC. Its translation: CASSRGSYEQYF.

The chain is built from TRBV18 and TRBJ1-1; D remains unclear. V gave up 1 base and J gave up 0 bases, with 3 bases separating them. This CDR3 contains 13 residues. CDR1 is KGHSH, CDR2 LQKENI, per germline. The CDR3 DNA reads as TGTGCCAGCTCACCACTCATGAACACTGAAGCTTTCTTT. It is translated as CASSPLMNTEAFF.

This chain links TRBV5-1 with TRBJ2-7, with D maybe TRBD2 (7 bases). Germline-derived CDR1 and CDR2 are SGHRS and YFSETQ. V was shortened by 0 bases and J by 5 bases, with 18 bases between the two germline ends. This CDR3 spans 16 amino acids. The CDR3 region has the DNA TGCGCCAGCAGCTTGGTCGGAGGGGGGGCGATCCACGAGCAGTACTTC. It yields the protein CASSLVGGGAIHEQYF. Full variable domain (remainder filled in from reference TRBV5-1 and TRBJ2-7): KAGVTQTPRYLIKTRGQQVTLSCSPISGHRSVSWYQQTPGQGLQFLFEYFSETQRNKGNFPGRFSGRQFSNSRSEMNVSTLELGDSALYLCASSLVGGGAIHEQYFGPGTRLTVT.

The CDR3 nucleotides are TGTGCCAGCAGTGGGGGTCGCGGGAGAAGTAAAGGCAATGAGCAGTTCTTC. As protein: CASSGGRGRSKGNEQFF. The chain recombines TRBV27 with TRBJ2-1; 7 bases match TRBD2. CDR3 length equals 17 residues. Germline CDR1 reads MNHEY; CDR2 reads SMNVEV (reference sequence). J gave up 6 bases and V 5 bases, and 16 bases lay outside the gene matches.

The chain has TRBV10-3 and TRBJ1-2; possibly TRBD1 for D (5 bases). The CDR3 contains 13 residues. Germline V gene sequence: CDR1 ENHRY, CDR2 SYGVKD. Trimming pared 8 bases from V and 5 bases from J, leaving 15 bases between. The CDR3 is CAIYAQGNYGYTF. For the CDR3, the DNA is TGTGCCATCTACGCTCAGGGAAATTATGGCTACACCTTC.

This clone has just one count. The chain couples TRBV7-9 to TRBJ2-3, with a possible D match to TRBD2 (5 bases). The CDR3 has 15 amino acids. Trimming left V 4 bases short and J 0 bases short, with 11 bases between. CDR1 is SEHNR, CDR2 FQNEAQ, per germline (reference sequence). The CDR3 here is CASSSGSPSTDTQYF. CDR3 nucleotides: TGTGCCAGCAGCTCGGGATCCCCTAGCACAGATACGCAGTATTTT.

The chain uses TRBV7-2 and TRBJ1-5, with D tentatively TRBD1 (5 bases). The CDR3 extends over 15 amino acids. V shed 2 bases and J shed 5 bases, with 13 bases lying between them. Germline-derived CDR1 and CDR2 are SGHTA and FQGNSA. Here the CDR3 reads CASSLSPQGDQPQHF. CDR3 DNA sequence: TGTGCCAGCAGCTTAAGTCCGCAGGGTGATCAGCCCCAGCATTTT.

Only a few counts were recorded for this clone. The chain is built from TRBV29-1 and TRBJ2-5; 8 nucleotides align to TRBD1. The CDR3 covers 13 residues. The junction had 9 bases not matched to a gene; V was cut back by 7 bases and J by 5 bases. CDR1 is SQVTM, CDR2 ANQGSEA, per germline. In nucleotides, the CDR3 is TGCAGCGCGAACGGACAGGGCATGGAGACCCAGTACTTC. This gives the protein CSANGQGMETQYF.

The chain uses TRBV7-8 and TRBJ2-7, with D unresolved. The CDR3 contains 11 residues. Germline V gene data show CDR1 as SGHVS and CDR2 as FQNEAQ. Trimming cost V 1 base and J 6 bases, with 4 bases left between them. CDR3 residues: CASSLVGEQYF. The CDR3, as DNA: TGTGCCAGCAGCTTAGTCGGCGAGCAGTACTTC.

The DNA of the CDR3 is TGTGCCATCAGTGCCCCGGGGGGGAAAGACTATGGCTACACCTTC. Protein sequence: CAISAPGGKDYGYTF. V is TRBV10-3 and J is TRBJ1-2; a possible D gene is TRBD1 (5 bases). Germline loops: CDR1 ENHRY, CDR2 SYGVKD. CDR3 size: 15 residues. Trimming removed 4 bases from V and 3 bases from J, with 15 bases in between.

The table lists this clone with a few counts. The chain has TRBV6-5 and TRBJ1-2; 7 positions match TRBD1. Germline lookup yields CDR1 MNHEY and CDR2 SVGAGI. With V trimmed by 6 bases and J by 2 bases, 3 bases remained unmatched. This CDR3 has 13 residues. The CDR3 region has the DNA TGTGCCAGCAGACCGGGACAGAACTATGGCTACACCTTC. It is translated as CASRPGQNYGYTF.

This clone was detected a few times. The chain recombines TRBV10-3 with TRBJ1-1, with 9 bases that match TRBD1. CDR3 length: 13 amino acids. V was clipped by 10 bases and J by 2 bases; unmatched bases: 5. The germline V gene has CDR1 ENHRY and CDR2 SYGVKD. CDR3 nucleotides: TGTGCCACTGGGACAGGGACAAACACTGAAGCTTTCTTT. Its translation: CATGTGTNTEAFF.

This sequence joins TRBV29-1 and TRBJ2-2; 16 bases map to TRBD2. The CDR3 length is 17 residues. Germline trimming cut 7 bases from V and 0 bases from J; bases unmatched to any gene: 5. CDR1 is SQVTM and CDR2 is ANQGSEA in the germline V gene. The CDR3 region is CSATGLAGGTNTGELFF. DNA of the CDR3: TGCAGCGCCACGGGACTAGCGGGAGGGACGAACACCGGGGAGCTGTTTTTT.

V gene TRBV18 combines with J gene TRBJ2-2; 7 bases are a match to TRBD2. Per the germline V gene, CDR1 is KGHSH and CDR2 is LQKENI. The CDR3 consists of 14 residues. Trimming removed 3 bases from V and 3 bases from J; junction bases left unmatched: 1. The chain's CDR3 is CASSPAGDTGELFF. As DNA, the CDR3 is TGTGCCAGCTCACCTGCGGGAGACACCGGGGAGCTGTTTTTT.

The chain couples TRBV7-3 to TRBJ2-1, with D possibly TRBD1 on 6 matching bases. The CDR3 length is 14 residues. Germline CDR1 reads SGHTA; CDR2 reads FQGTGA. V was cut by 3 bases and J by 10 bases, with 16 bases left in between. The CDR3 DNA reads as TGTGCCAGCAGCTTCGGAGTGGGGGCCGGGGAGCAGTTCTTC. Translation: CASSFGVGAGEQFF.

V usage is TRBV27 and J usage is TRBJ1-5; D possibly corresponds to TRBD1 (5 bases). Germline CDR1 is MNHEY and CDR2 is SMNVEV (reference sequence). The CDR3 totals 14 residues. Trimming removed 6 bases from V and 3 bases from J, with 12 bases in between. CDR3: CASRRGSDNQPQHF. The CDR3 DNA reads as TGTGCCAGCAGGCGGGGGTCGGACAATCAGCCCCAGCATTTT.

This rearrangement joins TRBV27 to TRBJ2-7, with TRBD1 identical over 9 bases. V shed 2 bases, J shed 2 bases, and the junction held 4 bases outside the gene matches. There are 15 residues in the CDR3. Looked up from germline, CDR1 is MNHEY and CDR2 is SMNVEV (reference sequence). Here the CDR3 DNA reads TGTGCCAGCAGTTTAGGGACAGGGTATACCTACGAGCAGTACTTC. Translating it yields CASSLGTGYTYEQYF.

This chain connects TRBV28 to TRBJ1-1; no definite D call. Germline-derived CDR1 and CDR2 are MDHEN and SYDVKM. The ends were cut back, 4 bases at V and 0 bases at J, with 9 bases in the middle. This CDR3 spans 14 amino acids. CDR3 sequence (DNA): TGTGCCAGCAGTTCTCAGCGAGTGAACACTGAAGCTTTCTTT. This gives the protein CASSSQRVNTEAFF.

The rearrangement joins TRBV5-6 to TRBJ1-1, with D unresolved. The CDR3 loop spans 14 amino acids. Trimming removed 4 bases from V and 5 bases from J, with 15 bases in between. Per germline, CDR1 SGHDT and CDR2 YYEEEE. Here the CDR3 reads CASSASASRTEAFF. CDR3 sequence (DNA): TGTGCCAGCAGCGCCTCCGCTTCGAGGACTGAAGCTTTCTTT.

This clone is a singleton in its sample. The chain joins TRBV5-5 to TRBJ1-3, with D possibly TRBD1 on 5 matching bases. In germline, CDR1 is SGHKS, CDR2 YYEKEE (reference sequence). V lost 1 base, J lost 5 bases, and 19 bases lay in between. The length of the CDR3 is 17 residues. CDR3 amino acids: CASSLSLRVQSRNTIYF. In DNA, the CDR3 is TGTGCCAGCAGCTTGTCTCTCAGGGTTCAATCAAGAAACACCATATATTTT.